These 27 T cell receptor beta chains were sequenced from one sample in a study of tumor-infiltrating lymphocytes in primary liver carcinoma. The blood RNA (from unsorted whole blood) was obtained, and germline DNA was also extracted. TCR beta cDNA was prepared out of roughly 500 ng total RNA by means of a constant-region primer. Three nested multiplex PCR rounds of slightly modified ARM-PCR generated TCR beta libraries. The opening two PCR rounds, about 11 cycles each, paired TRBV1-TRBV30 forward primers with a C-beta reverse primer. MiXCR, applied by TCRdb to the multiplex PCR reads, yields one record per CDR3 protein. The sample lists 310,000 or so distinct CDR3 sequences; approximately 58% were seen once. The sequencing sample was made of peripheral blood. These receptors originate from a woman in her 30s with primary liver carcinoma and hepatitis B virus infection.

Comment on this clonotype: A single base separates this from a much larger clone, so it may be a read error. Because it lacks the conserved phenylalanine or tryptophan at the end, this CDR3 is likely a read error. The V and J genes are TRBV29-1 and TRBJ1-4; no firm D call. Per germline, CDR1 SQVTM and CDR2 ANQGSEA. CDR3 length equals 11 residues. The V end lost 4 bases, the J end lost 4 bases, and 4 bases lay between the germline ends. CDR3 sequence reads: CSVGYNEKLFL. The CDR3 DNA reads as TGCAGCGTTGGTTATAATGAAAAACTGTTTTTA.

This clonotype was observed a few times. The chain employs TRBV5-6 and TRBJ1-1; the match to TRBD1 covers 8 bases. With V trimmed by 4 bases and J by 11 bases, 10 bases remained unmatched. Germline V lookup: CDR1 SGHDT, CDR2 YYEEEE. The CDR3 contains 13 residues. The CDR3, as DNA: TGTGCCAGCAGCGCAGGGGGCGTAGGTTCGGCTTTCTTT. This sequence encodes CASSAGGVGSAFF.

This clonotype was seen repeatedly, ten times or more. The V and J genes are TRBV29-1 and TRBJ1-3, with 7 bases identical to TRBD1. The V segment lost 5 bases and the J segment 3 bases; nucleotides outside the gene matches: 1. This CDR3 region has 12 residues. Germline CDR1 is SQVTM and CDR2 is ANQGSEA. The CDR3: CSVQGGGNTIYF. In nucleotides, the CDR3 is TGCAGCGTTCAGGGGGGTGGAAACACCATATATTTT. The variable domain in full, with the rest retrieved from reference TRBV29-1 and TRBJ1-3, is SAVISQKPSRDICQRGTSLTIQCQVDSQVTMMFWYRQQPGQSLTLIATANQGSEATYESGFVIDKFPISRPNLTFSTLTVSNMSPEDSSIYLCSVQGGGNTIYFGEGSWLTVV.

This chain connects TRBV10-1 to TRBJ2-5, with D maybe TRBD2 (6 bases). Germline-derived CDR1 and CDR2 are WNHNN and SYGVQD (reference sequence). V dropped 4 bases and J dropped 4 bases, with 13 bases sitting between them. The CDR3 loop spans 14 amino acids. Here the CDR3 DNA reads TGCGCCAGCAGTGCTAGGCGGGATAGAGAGACCCAGTACTTC. It is translated as CASSARRDRETQYF.

V is TRBV15 and J is TRBJ2-5; 9 nucleotides align to TRBD1. V trimming: 5 bases; J trimming: 4 bases; junction bases outside the gene matches: 8. Germline lookup yields CDR1 LNHNV and CDR2 YYDKDF (reference sequence). The CDR3 has 15 amino acids. CDR3 region: CATSYKQGAAETQYF. The CDR3 DNA follows: TGTGCCACCAGCTATAAACAGGGGGCTGCAGAGACCCAGTACTTC.

A note on this clonotype: The junction departs from germline at one end; a sequencing error may be responsible. The rearrangement uses TRBV5-1 and TRBJ2-1; TRBD2 aligns across 9 bases. The CDR3 sequence is 17 residues long. Germline V gives CDR1 SGHRS, CDR2 YFSETQ. The chain's CDR3 is CASSSGSLAGSYSEQFF. The CDR3 DNA reads as TGCGCCAGCAGCTCCGGGAGTCTAGCGGGGTCATACAGTGAGCAGTTCTTC.

This clonotype was counted only a few times. The V and J genes are TRBV7-9 and TRBJ2-2; maybe TRBD2 (6 bases). The germline V gene has CDR1 SEHNR and CDR2 FQNEAQ (reference sequence). This CDR3 has 18 residues. V lost 5 bases, J lost 3 bases, and 22 bases lay in between. The DNA for the CDR3 is TGTGCCAGCAGCCCACAAAGGGATGGGGGGACTGACACCGGGGAGCTGTTTTTT. Its protein product is CASSPQRDGGTDTGELFF.

On this clonotype: A much bigger clone sits one base away, suggesting this may be a read error. The chain joins TRBV29-1 to TRBJ2-4; TRBD2 might be the D (6 bases). The V gene's germline CDR1 is SQVTM and CDR2 ANQGSEA. The CDR3 covers 12 residues. CDR3 coding DNA: TGCAGCGCGTGGGGGGTAATGAACATTCAGCACTTC. Translation gives CSAWGVMNIQHF.

About this clonotype itself: A read error is possible here, since a much larger clone lies one base away. The chain carries TRBV6-5 and TRBJ1-2, with no clear D. The CDR3 has 14 residues. Per germline, CDR1 MNHEY and CDR2 SVGAGI. This chain's CDR3 is CASSYGGGNCGYTF. DNA for the CDR3: TGTGCCAGCAGTTACGGAGGCGGAAACTGTGGCTACACCTTC.

To note about this clonotype: An end of the junction differs from the germline gene, which may be a read error. This chain connects TRBV5-4 to TRBJ2-1; D is unresolved. The CDR3 covers 13 residues. Germline V gives CDR1 SGHNT, CDR2 YYREEE (reference sequence). This CDR3 is CASSMRQYNEQFF. The CDR3 DNA follows: TGCGCCAGCAGCATGAGGCAGTACAATGAGCAGTTCTTC.

Turning to this clonotype: The conserved closing phenylalanine or tryptophan is absent in this CDR3, likely reflecting a read error. The rearrangement links TRBV6-5 to TRBJ1-5, with TRBD1 as a possible D gene (6 bases). The CDR3 runs to 15 residues. CDR1 and CDR2 (germline): MNHEY, SVGAGI. Trimming stripped 2 bases from V and 1 base from J, with 9 bases between. The CDR3 is CASSYARGSNQPQHS. Written as DNA, the CDR3 is TGTGCCAGCAGTTACGCCAGGGGAAGCAATCAGCCCCAGCATTCT.

Comment on this clonotype: The conserved phenylalanine or tryptophan is not found at the CDR3 terminus, so this likely reflects a read error. This chain uses TRBV11-2 with TRBJ2-4; D is uncertain. V shed 7 bases and J shed 0 bases, with 13 bases lying between them. Germline assignment: CDR1 SGHAT and CDR2 FQNNGV. This CDR3 contains 15 residues. DNA for the CDR3: TGTGCCAGCACCACTTCGGCGGTAGCCAAAAACATTCAGTACGTT. Protein: CASTTSAVAKNIQYV.

This clonotype was seen only a few times. The V call is TRBV12-5, the J call TRBJ1-1; perhaps TRBD1 as D (6 bases). The CDR3 contains 12 residues. CDR1 and CDR2 from the germline V gene are LGHNT and FRNRAP. The V end was cut by 8 bases, the J end by 4 bases, with 11 bases between. The CDR3 DNA is TGTGCTAGTCGGGAAGGGGGCACTGAAGCTTTCTTT. Amino acids: CASREGGTEAFF.

This clonotype was counted ten times or more. The chain combines TRBV12-3 or TRBV12-4 with TRBJ2-1; 14 bases line up with TRBD2. The junction had 9 bases not matched to a gene; V was cut back by 2 bases and J by 6 bases. The CDR3 is made up of 18 amino acids. The DNA of the CDR3 is TGTGCCAGCAGTTTATGGGGACTAGCGGGAGTGGGAGCCAATGAGCAGTTCTTC. Translating it yields CASSLWGLAGVGANEQFF.

The chain carries TRBV29-1 and TRBJ2-7; D perhaps matches TRBD1 (5 bases). The CDR3 length is 11 residues. The germline V gene encodes CDR1 SQVTM and CDR2 ANQGSEA. The CDR3 bases are TGCGCCCTACCCCCGCAGGGTCCGCAGTACTTC. It is translated as CALPPQGPQYF.

Comments on this clonotype: Given a much more abundant clone one base away, this may be a read error. The V call is TRBV12-3 or TRBV12-4, the J call TRBJ2-5; 8 bases fit TRBD1. The ends lost 5 bases at V and 7 bases at J; junction bases unmatched: 15. This CDR3 region has 16 residues. This CDR3 reads CASSSQGAGKIGTQYF. CDR3 DNA sequence: TGTGCCAGCAGTAGTCAGGGGGCAGGGAAGATAGGGACCCAGTACTTC.

A remark on this clonotype: Germline is not matched at one junction end, which may reflect a read error. V usage is TRBV7-9 and J usage is TRBJ2-1; 11 nucleotides match TRBD2. Germline CDR1 SEHNR, CDR2 FQNEAQ (reference sequence). This CDR3 comprises 17 residues. As DNA, the CDR3 is TGTGTCAGCAGCTTTGGGCTAGCGGGAGGCTCCTACAATGAACAGTTCTTC. Translation: CVSSFGLAGGSYNEQFF.

The chain has TRBV7-8 and TRBJ1-1; possibly TRBD1 for D (5 bases). Germline-derived CDR1 and CDR2 are SGHVS and FQNEAQ. The length of the CDR3 is 15 residues. V dropped 5 bases and J dropped 3 bases, with 16 bases sitting between them. CDR3 in amino acids: CASSRLGRDHTEAFF. DNA for the CDR3: TGTGCCAGCAGCCGTCTCGGCAGGGACCACACTGAAGCTTTCTTT.

As concerns this clonotype: A clone one base away is much larger, so this may be a read error. The V gene is TRBV29-1, the J gene TRBJ2-1, with a possible D match to TRBD1 (6 bases). The DNA matches TRBJ2-7 better at its end, which makes the J call doubtful. The CDR3 runs 12 residues. The germline CDR1 and CDR2 sequences are SQVTM and ANQGSEA. The CDR3 DNA is TGCTGCGTTGCATCGGGCAGGGGCGAGCAGTACTTC. Translating it yields CCVASGRGEQYF.

This clonotype was counted between two and nine times. At one of its ends the junction is not consistent with the germline gene, which may arise from a read error. The CDR3 protein is CASSDRTPRDTMYF. The DNA of the CDR3 is TGTGCCAGCAGTGACCGGACCCCGAGAGACACCATGTATTTT. J is TRBJ1-3 and V is TRBV6-2 or TRBV6-3; D ambiguous. In germline, CDR1 is MNHEY, CDR2 SVGEGT. The CDR3 runs 14 residues.

Of note for this clonotype: Compared with germline, one end of the junction differs, possibly owing to a read error. The chain uses TRBV28 and TRBJ2-1, with D possibly TRBD1 on 6 matching bases. CDR1 and CDR2 from the germline V gene are MDHEN and SYDVKM. This CDR3 spans 15 amino acids. CDR3 in amino acids: CASTRGVTGYSEQFF. For the CDR3, the DNA is TGTGCCAGCACTAGAGGTGTCACAGGGTACAGTGAGCAGTTCTTC.

Comment on this clonotype: The CDR3 does not close with the conserved phenylalanine or tryptophan, likely indicating a read error. The rearrangement links TRBV29-1 to TRBJ1-1; maybe TRBD1 (5 bases). Trimming pared 2 bases from V and 6 bases from J, leaving 16 bases between. Germline V gene data show CDR1 as SQVTM and CDR2 as ANQGSEA. The CDR3 runs 14 residues. The CDR3 protein is CSVERFQGDAEAFL. The DNA of the CDR3 is TGCAGCGTTGAAAGATTCCAGGGCGACGCTGAAGCTTTCCTT.

Concerning this clonotype itself: The germline gene is not matched at one end of the junction; a read error may be the cause. The rearrangement joins TRBV7-8 to TRBJ1-4; no clear D gene. Germline loops: CDR1 SGHVS, CDR2 FQNEAQ. This CDR3 is built from 16 residues. The CDR3 sequence is CVSSLEVGLIGEKLFF. CDR3 sequence (DNA): TGTGTCAGCAGCTTAGAGGTGGGGTTAATCGGTGAAAAACTGTTTTTT.

This clonotype was detected ten times or more. V gene TRBV6-5 combines with J gene TRBJ1-2; D perhaps matches TRBD1 (5 bases). This CDR3 is built from 16 residues. Looked up from germline, CDR1 is MNHEY and CDR2 is SVGAGI. Trimming left V 2 bases short and J 6 bases short, with 19 bases between. The DNA for the CDR3 is TGTGCCAGCAGTTACAGGCAGGGATCCTATTTTAATGGCTACACCTTC. It encodes CASSYRQGSYFNGYTF.

The V and J genes are TRBV13 and TRBJ2-7; TRBD2 is a possible D gene (6 bases). This CDR3 spans 15 amino acids. The V and J ends lost 4 bases and 2 bases respectively, with 15 bases between them. Per the germline V gene, CDR1 is PRHDT and CDR2 is FYEKMQ (reference sequence). CDR3 DNA sequence: TGTGCCAGCAGCTCAGGACGCGGGAATCCCTACGAGCAGTACTTC. The encoded protein is CASSSGRGNPYEQYF.

With regard to this clonotype: This sequence may be a read error, since a much larger clone differs from it by one base. The genes are TRBV29-1 and TRBJ1-1, with D tentatively TRBD1 (6 bases). The germline CDR1 and CDR2 sequences are SQVTM and ANQGSEA. The CDR3 spans 12 residues. The CDR3 DNA follows: TGCAGCGTGAACAGGGAGAACACTGTAGCTTTCTTT. Residues: CSVNRENTVAFF. Based on the CDR3 plus reference TRBV29-1 and TRBJ1-1, the full variable domain is SAVISQKPSRDICQRGTSLTIQCQVDSQVTMMFWYRQQPGQSLTLIATANQGSEATYESGFVIDKFPISRPNLTFSTLTVSNMSPEDSSIYLCSVNRENTVAFFGQGTRLTVV.

This clonotype was seen only a few times. The chain uses TRBV28 and TRBJ2-7; 7 bases map to TRBD1. There are 15 residues in the CDR3. Unmatched junction bases numbered 11, after V lost 4 bases and J lost 5 bases. CDR1 and CDR2 from the germline V gene are MDHEN and SYDVKM. This CDR3 reads CASSSQADRYHEQYF. In nucleotides, the CDR3 is TGTGCCAGCAGTTCCCAAGCGGACAGGTACCACGAGCAGTACTTC.